This is a list of T cell receptor beta chains from one sample in a study of T-cell reconstitution after alpha-beta-depleted transplantation in children. TCRdb analysed the PCR reads with MiXCR anew, one entry per CDR3 protein. The sample lists fewer than 550,000 distinct CDR3 sequences, approximately 11% occurring once. This specimen consisted of PBMCs from the stem cell graft donor, obtained from the stem cell graft. These receptors originate from a human donor who donated a stem cell graft to a child with acute myeloid leukemia. The CDR3 runs from the conserved cysteine through the conserved F or W. The D gene is left open where the match is weak. Size is stated for part of the rows, as once, few or many counts, or as a class when the clone is expanded.

clone_size: few
d_call: -
j_call: TRBJ1-1
v_call: TRBV9
cdr3_aa: CASSVPGGTEAFF
cdr3_nt: TGTGCCAGCAGCGTCCCGGGGGGCACTGAAGCTTTCTTT

clone_size: -
d_call: TRBD2
j_call: TRBJ2-7
v_call: TRBV20-1
cdr3_aa: CSGGGDEQYF
cdr3_nt: TGCAGTGGGGGGGGAGACGAGCAGTACTTC

clone_size: -
d_call: -
j_call: TRBJ1-2
v_call: TRBV12-3/TRBV12-4
cdr3_aa: CASSSPGGISNYGYTF
cdr3_nt: TGTGCCAGCAGTAGCCCGGGGGGGATTAGTAACTATGGCTACACCTTC

clone_size: few
d_call: -
j_call: TRBJ1-6
v_call: TRBV5-6
cdr3_aa: CASSLRASENSPLHF
cdr3_nt: TGTGCCAGCAGCTTGCGGGCCTCAGAAAATTCACCCCTCCACTTT

clone_size: many
d_call: -
j_call: TRBJ2-2
v_call: TRBV20-1
cdr3_aa: CSARLLNTGELFF
cdr3_nt: TGCAGTGCTAGATTACTTAACACCGGGGAGCTGTTTTTT

clone_size: few
d_call: TRBD1
j_call: TRBJ2-5
v_call: TRBV6-5
cdr3_aa: CASSYIFAGGRETQYF
cdr3_nt: TGTGCCAGCAGTTACATTTTCGCAGGGGGAAGAGAGACCCAGTACTTC

clone_size: many
d_call: -
j_call: TRBJ2-2
v_call: TRBV20-1
cdr3_aa: CSARPRANTGELFF
cdr3_nt: TGCAGTGCTAGACCCAGGGCGAACACCGGGGAGCTGTTTTTT

clone_size: many
d_call: TRBD1
j_call: TRBJ1-1
v_call: TRBV7-6
cdr3_aa: CASSLGAGTGARAAFF
cdr3_nt: TGTGCCAGCAGCTTGGGAGCCGGGACAGGGGCAAGGGCAGCTTTCTTT

clone_size: -
d_call: TRBD2
j_call: TRBJ2-3
v_call: TRBV9
cdr3_aa: CASSEGTSGGTQYF
cdr3_nt: TGTGCCAGCAGCGAGGGGACTAGCGGCGGTACGCAGTATTTT

clone_size: -
d_call: TRBD2
j_call: TRBJ2-5
v_call: TRBV5-4
cdr3_aa: CASSFRSGGEETQYF
cdr3_nt: TGTGCCAGCAGCTTCAGAAGCGGGGGGGAAGAGACCCAGTACTTC

clone_size: -
d_call: TRBD1
j_call: TRBJ1-5
v_call: TRBV18
cdr3_aa: CASSPGQGKGSNQPQHF
cdr3_nt: TGTGCCAGCTCACCGGGACAGGGAAAAGGGAGCAATCAGCCCCAGCATTTT

clone_size: -
d_call: -
j_call: TRBJ2-3
v_call: TRBV16
cdr3_aa: CASSQRTNPDTQYF
cdr3_nt: TGTGCCAGCAGCCAGCGCACCAACCCAGATACGCAGTATTTT